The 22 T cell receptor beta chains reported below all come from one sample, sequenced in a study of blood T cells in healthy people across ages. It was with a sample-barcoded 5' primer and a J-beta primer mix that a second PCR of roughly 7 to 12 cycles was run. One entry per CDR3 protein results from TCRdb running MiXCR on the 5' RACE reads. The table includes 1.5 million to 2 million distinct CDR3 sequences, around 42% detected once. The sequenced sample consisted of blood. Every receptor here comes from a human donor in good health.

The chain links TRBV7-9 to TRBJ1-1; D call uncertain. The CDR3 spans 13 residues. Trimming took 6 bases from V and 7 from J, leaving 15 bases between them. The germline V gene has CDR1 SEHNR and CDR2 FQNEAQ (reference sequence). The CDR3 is CASRYSQSFEAFF. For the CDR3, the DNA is TGTGCCAGCAGATACTCACAGAGCTTTGAAGCTTTCTTT.

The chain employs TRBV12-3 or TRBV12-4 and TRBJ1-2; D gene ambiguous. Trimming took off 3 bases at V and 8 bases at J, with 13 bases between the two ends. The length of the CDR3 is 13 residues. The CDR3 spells CASSFRTALGYTF. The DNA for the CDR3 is TGTGCCAGCAGTTTTAGGACGGCTTTGGGCTACACCTTC.

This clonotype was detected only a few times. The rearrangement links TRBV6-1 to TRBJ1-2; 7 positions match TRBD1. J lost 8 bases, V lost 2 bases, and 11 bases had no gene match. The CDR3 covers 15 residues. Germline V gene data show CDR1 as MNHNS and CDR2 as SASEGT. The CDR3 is CASSERERQGTGYTF. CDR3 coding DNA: TGTGCCAGCAGTGAAAGGGAGCGACAGGGTACCGGCTACACCTTC.

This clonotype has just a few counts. The CDR3 loop reads CASSPNPGRYYNEQFF. CDR3 nucleotides: TGTGCCAGCAGTCCAAATCCGGGACGGTATTACAATGAGCAGTTCTTC. V usage is TRBV12-3 or TRBV12-4 and J usage is TRBJ2-1; perhaps D is TRBD1 or TRBD2 (5 bases each). The ends were cut back, 5 bases at V and 4 bases at J, with 18 bases in the middle. This CDR3 is built from 16 residues.

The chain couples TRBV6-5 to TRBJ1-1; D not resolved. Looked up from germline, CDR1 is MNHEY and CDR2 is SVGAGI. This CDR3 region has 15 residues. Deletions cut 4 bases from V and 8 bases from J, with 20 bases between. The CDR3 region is CASSFRLSSTTEAFF. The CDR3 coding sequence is TGTGCCAGCAGTTTTCGCCTTAGCAGTACGACGGAAGCTTTCTTT.

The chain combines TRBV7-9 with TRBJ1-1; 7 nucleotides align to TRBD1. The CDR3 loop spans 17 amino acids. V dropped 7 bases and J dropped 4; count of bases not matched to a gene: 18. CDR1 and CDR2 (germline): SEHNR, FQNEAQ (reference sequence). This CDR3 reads CASTGRAGGTVGTEAFF. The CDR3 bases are TGTGCCAGCACCGGAAGGGCAGGGGGTACGGTAGGCACTGAAGCTTTCTTT.

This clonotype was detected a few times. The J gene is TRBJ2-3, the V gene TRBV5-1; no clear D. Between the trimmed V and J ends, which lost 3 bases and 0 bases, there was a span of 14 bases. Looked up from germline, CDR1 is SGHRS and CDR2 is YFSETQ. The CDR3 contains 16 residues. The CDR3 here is CASSSNLISSTDTQYF. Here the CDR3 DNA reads TGCGCCAGCAGCTCAAACCTGATTTCTAGCACAGATACGCAGTATTTT.

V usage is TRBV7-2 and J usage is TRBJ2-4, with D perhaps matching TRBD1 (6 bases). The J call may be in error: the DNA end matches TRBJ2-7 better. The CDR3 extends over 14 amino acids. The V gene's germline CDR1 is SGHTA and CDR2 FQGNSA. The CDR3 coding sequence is TGTGCCAGCAGCCTCTTACAGGGCGTCTACGAGCAGTACTTC. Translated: CASSLLQGVYEQYF.

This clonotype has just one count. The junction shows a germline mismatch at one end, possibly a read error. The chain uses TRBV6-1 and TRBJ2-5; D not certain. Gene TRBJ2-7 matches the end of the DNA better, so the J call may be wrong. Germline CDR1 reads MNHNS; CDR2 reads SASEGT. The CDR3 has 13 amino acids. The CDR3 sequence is CASSELGDTEQYF. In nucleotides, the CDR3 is TGCGCCAGCAGTGAACTTGGCGACACCGAGCAGTACTTC.

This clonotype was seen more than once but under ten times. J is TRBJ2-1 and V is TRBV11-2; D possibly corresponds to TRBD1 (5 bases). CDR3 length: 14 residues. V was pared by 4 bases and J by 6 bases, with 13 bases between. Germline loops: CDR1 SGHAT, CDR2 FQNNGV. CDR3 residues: CASSSTDSGNEQFF. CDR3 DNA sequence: TGTGCCAGCAGCTCTACCGACAGTGGCAATGAGCAGTTCTTC.

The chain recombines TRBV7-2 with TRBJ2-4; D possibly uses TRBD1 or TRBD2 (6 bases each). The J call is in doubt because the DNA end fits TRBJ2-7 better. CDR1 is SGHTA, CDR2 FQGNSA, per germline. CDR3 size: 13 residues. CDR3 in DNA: TGTGCCAGCAGCTTCCCGGGGGCAACCGAGCAGTACTTC. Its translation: CASSFPGATEQYF.

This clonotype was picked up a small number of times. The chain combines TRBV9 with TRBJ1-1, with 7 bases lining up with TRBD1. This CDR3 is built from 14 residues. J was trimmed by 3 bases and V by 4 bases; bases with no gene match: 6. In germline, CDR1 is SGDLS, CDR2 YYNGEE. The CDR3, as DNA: TGTGCCAGCAGCCCCTCAGGGGGGGACACTGAAGCTTTCTTT. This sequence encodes CASSPSGGDTEAFF.

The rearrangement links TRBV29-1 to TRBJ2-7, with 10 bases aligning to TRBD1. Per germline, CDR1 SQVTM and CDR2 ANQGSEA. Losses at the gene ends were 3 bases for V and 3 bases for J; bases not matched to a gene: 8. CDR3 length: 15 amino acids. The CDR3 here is CSVEDRGKAGYEQYF. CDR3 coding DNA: TGCAGCGTTGAGGACAGGGGGAAGGCCGGCTACGAGCAGTACTTC.

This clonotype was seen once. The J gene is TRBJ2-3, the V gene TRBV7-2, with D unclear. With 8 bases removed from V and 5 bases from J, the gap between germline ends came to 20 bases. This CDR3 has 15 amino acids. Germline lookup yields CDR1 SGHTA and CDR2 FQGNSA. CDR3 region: CASGPLPESGDTQYF. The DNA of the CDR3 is TGTGCCAGCGGTCCCTTGCCGGAGTCGGGAGATACGCAGTATTTT.

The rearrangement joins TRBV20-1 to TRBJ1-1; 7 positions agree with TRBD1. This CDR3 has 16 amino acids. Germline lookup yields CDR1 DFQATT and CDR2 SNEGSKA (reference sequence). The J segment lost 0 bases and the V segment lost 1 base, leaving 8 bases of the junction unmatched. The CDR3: CSARVSQGGMNTEAFF. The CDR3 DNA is TGCAGTGCTAGAGTTTCCCAGGGGGGCATGAACACTGAAGCTTTCTTT.

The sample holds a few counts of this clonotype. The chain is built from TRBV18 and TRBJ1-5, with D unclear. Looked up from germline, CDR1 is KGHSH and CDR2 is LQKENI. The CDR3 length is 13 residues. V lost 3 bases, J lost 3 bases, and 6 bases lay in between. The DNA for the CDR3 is TGTGCCAGCTCACCGGAGTACAATCAGCCCCAGCATTTT. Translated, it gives CASSPEYNQPQHF.

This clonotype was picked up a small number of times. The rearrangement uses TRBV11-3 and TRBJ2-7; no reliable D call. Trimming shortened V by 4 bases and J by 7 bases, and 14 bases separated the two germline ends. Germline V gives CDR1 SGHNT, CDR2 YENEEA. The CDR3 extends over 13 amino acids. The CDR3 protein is CASSSRTEREQYF. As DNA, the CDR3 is TGTGCCAGCAGCTCTCGGACCGAAAGGGAGCAGTACTTC.

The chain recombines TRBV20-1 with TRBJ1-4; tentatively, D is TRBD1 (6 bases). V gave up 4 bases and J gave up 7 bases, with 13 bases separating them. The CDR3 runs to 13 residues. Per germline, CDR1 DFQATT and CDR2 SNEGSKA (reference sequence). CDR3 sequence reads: CSAITGGFEKLFF. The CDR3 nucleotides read TGCAGTGCTATCACCGGGGGCTTTGAAAAACTGTTTTTT.

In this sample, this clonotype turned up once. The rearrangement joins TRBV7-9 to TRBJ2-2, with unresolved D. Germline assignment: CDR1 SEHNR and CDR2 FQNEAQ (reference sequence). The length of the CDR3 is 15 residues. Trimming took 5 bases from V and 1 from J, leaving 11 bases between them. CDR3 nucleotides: TGTGCCAGCAGCCCATACAAAGAGAACACCGGGGAGCTGTTTTTT. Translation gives CASSPYKENTGELFF.

The CDR3 DNA follows: TGTGCCAGCCGCGGGTACCTCGGAAACATTCAGTACTTC. It is translated as CASRGYLGNIQYF. The chain has TRBV6-5 and TRBJ2-7, with D tentatively TRBD2 (5 bases). The J call may be mistaken, given a closer DNA end match to TRBJ2-4. The CDR3 covers 13 residues. Per germline, CDR1 MNHEY and CDR2 SVGAGI.

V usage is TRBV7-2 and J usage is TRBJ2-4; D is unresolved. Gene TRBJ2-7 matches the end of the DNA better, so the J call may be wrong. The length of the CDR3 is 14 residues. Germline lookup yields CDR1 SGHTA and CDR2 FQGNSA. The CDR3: CASSFRYLNYEQYF. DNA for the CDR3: TGTGCCAGCAGCTTCCGCTACTTGAACTACGAGCAGTACTTC.

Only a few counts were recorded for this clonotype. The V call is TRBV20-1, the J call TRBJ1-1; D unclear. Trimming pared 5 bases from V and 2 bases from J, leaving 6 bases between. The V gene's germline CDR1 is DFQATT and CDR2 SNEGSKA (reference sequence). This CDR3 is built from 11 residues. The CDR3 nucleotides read TGCAGTGCTTCTTTAAACACTGAAGCTTTCTTT. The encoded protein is CSASLNTEAFF.